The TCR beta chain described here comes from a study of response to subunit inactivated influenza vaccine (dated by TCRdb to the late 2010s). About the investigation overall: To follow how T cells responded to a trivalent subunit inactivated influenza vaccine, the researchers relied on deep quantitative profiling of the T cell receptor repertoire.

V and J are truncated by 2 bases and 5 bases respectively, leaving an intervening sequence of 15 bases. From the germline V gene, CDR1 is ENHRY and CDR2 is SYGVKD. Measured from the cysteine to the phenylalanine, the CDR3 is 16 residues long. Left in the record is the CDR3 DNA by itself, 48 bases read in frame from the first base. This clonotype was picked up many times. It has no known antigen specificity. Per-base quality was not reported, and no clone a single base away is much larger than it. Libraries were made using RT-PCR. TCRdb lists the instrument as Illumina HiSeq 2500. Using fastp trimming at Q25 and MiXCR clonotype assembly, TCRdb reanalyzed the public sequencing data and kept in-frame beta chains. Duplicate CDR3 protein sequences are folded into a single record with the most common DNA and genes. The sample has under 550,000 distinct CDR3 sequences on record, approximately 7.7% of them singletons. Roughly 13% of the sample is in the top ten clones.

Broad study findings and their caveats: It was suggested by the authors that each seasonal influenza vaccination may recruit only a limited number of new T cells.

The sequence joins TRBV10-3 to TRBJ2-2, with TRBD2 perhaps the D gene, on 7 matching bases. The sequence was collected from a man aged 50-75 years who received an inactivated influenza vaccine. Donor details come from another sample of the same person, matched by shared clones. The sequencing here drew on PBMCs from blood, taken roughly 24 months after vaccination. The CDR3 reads CAISETPGEGTGELFF. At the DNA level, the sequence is TGTGCCATCAGTGAGACCCCAGGGGAGGGGACCGGGGAGCTGTTTTTT.